This TCR beta chain originates from a study of CD8+ T cells in alopecia areata. Looking at the study overall: Each of the treated patients was given oral tofacitinib, 5 to 10 mg twice daily, for moderate-to-severe alopecia areata. Study-wide results and caveats: In scalp and blood during tofacitinib, many expanded lesional clones persisted.

Treatment described: oral pan-JAK inhibitor, 5-10 mg twice daily. As to this clone: The antigen is unknown.

Germline V gene lookup returns CDR1 MNHEY and CDR2 SMNVEV (reference sequence). V was shortened by 4 bases and J by 3 bases, with 12 bases between the two germline ends. CDR3 size: 15 residues. cDNA reverse transcribed from extracted RNA served as the sequencing template. Measured with immunoSEQ multiplex PCR; TCRdb has only the in-frame clones, and not every one. The sample yields approximately 210,000 clones, around 66% seen once. The starting material was CD4+ T cells sorted from blood, obtained at roughly week 45, from a patient treated with tofacitinib. The sequence was collected from a human donor with alopecia areata. V gene TRBV27 combines with J gene TRBJ1-4; D might be TRBD1 (6 bases). The CDR3 here is CASSSTGFPNEKLFF. The DNA for the CDR3 is TGTGCCAGCAGTTCCACAGGGTTCCCTAATGAAAAACTGTTTTTT.